What follows are 16 T cell receptor beta chains derived from one specimen sequenced in a study of T cells in Graves' hyperthyroidism and ophthalmopathy (dated by TCRdb to between 2018 and 2021). Receptor libraries were prepared by multiplex PCR. The sample was run on an Illumina HiSeq 2000. The TCR beta CDR3 regions were amplified from RNA transcripts. A first-round RT-PCR of the TCR CDR3 used the HTBI primer set with the Qiagen OneStep RT-PCR kit. In TCRdb, the public reads were trimmed at Q25 with fastp and aligned with MiXCR, with productive beta chains retained. Records with the same CDR3 protein are collapsed into one entry carrying the most frequent genes and DNA. This sample gives a few hundred thousand distinct CDR3 sequences in total; around 22% of them show up just once. The ten largest make up under 65% of the sample. The sequencing input was blood. The source of these receptors is a man aged 25 to 45 with Graves' ophthalmopathy.

The DNA for the CDR3 is TGTGCCAGCAGCTCCGCCTACAGGGGGGTCAATCAGCCCCAGCATTTT. This gives the protein CASSSAYRGVNQPQHF. The rearrangement links TRBV6-2 or TRBV6-3 to TRBJ1-5, with 8 bases aligning to TRBD1. Germline V gene sequence: CDR1 MNHEY, CDR2 SVGEGT. Germline trimming cut 6 bases from V and 3 bases from J; bases unmatched to any gene: 10. The CDR3 is made up of 16 amino acids.

This chain links TRBV3-1 with TRBJ1-1; 8 bases are shared with TRBD1. Germline CDR1 is LGHDT and CDR2 is YNNKEL (reference sequence). The CDR3 runs to 14 residues. The V segment lost 4 bases and the J segment 5 bases; nucleotides outside the gene matches: 6. CDR3 amino acids: CASSRSGGATEAFF. For the CDR3, the DNA is TGTGCCAGCAGCCGTTCAGGGGGCGCAACTGAAGCTTTCTTT.

This clonotype showed up many times. This rearrangement joins TRBV6-1 to TRBJ2-7, with D uncertain. The CDR3 is made up of 13 amino acids. Germline V gene sequence: CDR1 MNHNS, CDR2 SASEGT. V was cut by 2 bases and J by 3 bases, with 8 bases left in between. CDR3 in DNA: TGTGCCAGCAGTGAAAGGGCCCACTACGAGCAGTACTTC. Translated, it gives CASSERAHYEQYF.

This clonotype was observed many times. V usage is TRBV24-1 and J usage is TRBJ1-5; D possibly corresponds to TRBD1 (6 bases). This CDR3 contains 16 residues. Germline CDR1 KGHDR, CDR2 SFDVKD. V was pared by 4 bases and J by 2 bases, with 14 bases between. CDR3 amino acids: CATSDRDMRGNQPQHF. The CDR3 nucleotides read TGTGCCACCAGTGACCGGGACATGAGGGGCAATCAGCCCCAGCATTTT.

This chain links TRBV11-2 with TRBJ1-4, with a possible D match to TRBD1 (6 bases). CDR1 SGHAT and CDR2 FQNNGV come from the germline V gene. The CDR3 is 16 residues long. V shed 5 bases and J shed 8 bases, with 21 bases lying between them. The CDR3 loop reads CASSLTEGGRREKLFF. As DNA, the CDR3 is TGTGCCAGCAGCCTTACCGAGGGGGGGCGCCGCGAAAAACTGTTTTTT.

The V and J genes are TRBV30 and TRBJ2-2; D might be TRBD2 (5 bases). Per germline, CDR1 GTSNPN and CDR2 SVGIG (reference sequence). The CDR3 length is 13 residues. Trimming took off 0 bases at V and 5 bases at J, with 7 bases between the two ends. The CDR3 bases are TGTGCCTGGAGTGTACGGGGAACCGGGGAGCTGTTTTTT. It is translated as CAWSVRGTGELFF.

This clonotype was recorded once. V gene TRBV28 combines with J gene TRBJ2-2; D not resolved. This CDR3 is built from 13 residues. Per germline, CDR1 MDHEN and CDR2 SYDVKM. The ends were cut back, 3 bases at V and 4 bases at J, with 6 bases in the middle. Here the CDR3 reads CASSFRSTGELFF. The CDR3 region has the DNA TGTGCCAGCAGTTTTCGGAGCACCGGGGAGCTGTTTTTT.

The sample holds a few counts of this clonotype. This sequence joins TRBV6-1 and TRBJ1-2; no clear D. From germline, CDR1 is MNHNS and CDR2 SASEGT. V dropped 5 bases and J dropped 7 bases, with 14 bases sitting between them. This CDR3 comprises 13 residues. The CDR3 nucleotides are TGTGCCAGCAGTTCCACCGGAGCCGGTGGCTACACCTTC. Its protein is CASSSTGAGGYTF.

This clonotype was observed a handful of times. V usage is TRBV15 and J usage is TRBJ1-1, with D unclear. CDR1 is LNHNV and CDR2 is YYDKDF in the germline V gene (reference sequence). Between the trimmed V and J ends, which lost 0 bases and 8 bases, there was a span of 13 bases. The CDR3 is 14 residues long. CDR3 residues: CATSRDLMFGEAFF. The CDR3 nucleotides are TGTGCCACCAGCAGAGATCTGATGTTTGGGGAAGCTTTCTTT.

The chain joins TRBV3-1 to TRBJ1-6; D call uncertain. The CDR3 is 12 residues long. CDR1 is LGHDT, CDR2 YNNKEL, per germline (reference sequence). The germline V and J ends were trimmed by 2 bases and 10 bases, with 6 bases remaining between them. The chain's CDR3 is CASSQSGSPLHF. CDR3 bases: TGTGCCAGCAGCCAATCCGGGTCACCCCTCCACTTT.

On this clonotype itself: A single base separates this from a much larger clone, so it may be a read error. The CDR3 does not end in the conserved phenylalanine or tryptophan, so this is likely a read error. The CDR3: CASSLGPDYYGYTL. Written as DNA, the CDR3 is TGTGCCAGCAGCTTAGGGCCAGATTACTATGGCTACACCCTC. V usage is TRBV11-3 and J usage is TRBJ1-2; D is unclear. Trimming took off 1 base at V and 3 bases at J, with 9 bases between the two ends. Germline loops: CDR1 SGHNT, CDR2 YENEEA. The CDR3 contains 14 residues.

This chain links TRBV4-1 with TRBJ1-2; unclear D gene. The CDR3 has 15 residues. CDR1 is MGHRA and CDR2 is YSYEKL in the germline V gene. The V end was cut by 5 bases, the J end by 4 bases, with 17 bases between. The CDR3 sequence is CASSGSVLTGYGYTF. The CDR3 nucleotides read TGCGCCAGCAGCGGCTCGGTTCTTACGGGCTATGGCTACACCTTC.

This clonotype turned up a few times. The J gene is TRBJ2-7, the V gene TRBV25-1; no clear D. The V and J ends lost 2 bases and 12 bases respectively, with 14 bases between them. Per germline, CDR1 MGHDK and CDR2 SYGVNS. CDR3 length: 12 amino acids. Written as DNA, the CDR3 is TGTGCCAGCAGTGAACCTCCCCATTTGCGGTACTTC. It codes for CASSEPPHLRYF.

This clonotype appeared a few times. This rearrangement joins TRBV11-2 to TRBJ2-2, with 9 bases lining up with TRBD1. In germline, CDR1 is SGHAT, CDR2 FQNNGV. The J segment lost 4 bases and the V segment lost 5 bases, leaving 8 bases of the junction unmatched. This CDR3 has 16 amino acids. CDR3 region: CASSRRTGAGTGELFF. The DNA for the CDR3 is TGTGCCAGCAGCCGCCGGACAGGGGCCGGCACCGGGGAGCTGTTTTTT.

This clonotype was counted many times. The chain recombines TRBV18 with TRBJ2-5, with D unresolved. Germline V gene lookup returns CDR1 KGHSH and CDR2 LQKENI. Between the trimmed V and J ends, which lost 6 bases and 3 bases, there was a span of 8 bases. The CDR3 length is 12 residues. The CDR3 nucleotides are TGTGCCAGCTCCCCTTCGAAAGAGACCCAGTACTTC. This encodes CASSPSKETQYF.

The genes are TRBV9 and TRBJ2-3, with D possibly TRBD2 on 7 matching bases. CDR1 is SGDLS and CDR2 is YYNGEE in the germline V gene. The ends were cut back, 0 bases at V and 2 bases at J, with 13 bases in the middle. This CDR3 region has 16 residues. In DNA, the CDR3 is TGTGCCAGCAGCGTAGAAGGCGGGGGCGTCACAGATACGCAGTATTTT. Translation gives CASSVEGGGVTDTQYF.